The 10 T cell receptor beta chains given below trace back to one sample, sequenced in a study of shared clonotypes between healthy human individuals. Profiled with immunoSEQ multiplex PCR; TCRdb holds only in-frame clones, not every one. The sample shows 2 million to 3 million clones, approximately 93% of them seen only once. Specimen: naive CD4+ T cells from PBMCs. Subset noted: CD45RA+ positively selected. These receptors all stem from a man between 18 and 29 years old in good health. Some clones in this sample may be carry-over from other donors' samples.

About this clone: A much larger clonotype is one base distant, so this may be a read error. Different DNA sequences within this sample yield the same CDR3. The chain links TRBV5-1 to TRBJ1-1; D remains unclear. V gave up 0 bases and J gave up 0 bases, with 6 bases separating them. Per the germline V gene, CDR1 is SGHRS and CDR2 is YFSETQ. The CDR3 has 14 amino acids. The CDR3 region is CASSLDSVNTEAFF. CDR3 DNA: TGCGCCAGCAGCTTGGACAGCGTGAACACTGAAGCTTTCTTT.

This rearrangement joins TRBV10-3 to TRBJ2-7, with a weak D call TRBD2 (6 bases). The V end was cut by 2 bases, the J end by 0 bases, with 26 bases between. Per the germline V gene, CDR1 is ENHRY and CDR2 is SYGVKD. The CDR3 loop spans 20 amino acids. CDR3 in amino acids: CAISEGGLHHGSGSSYEQYF. In nucleotides, the CDR3 is TGTGCCATCAGTGAGGGGGGACTTCATCACGGTAGCGGAAGCTCCTACGAGCAGTACTTC.

The V and J genes are TRBV10-3 and TRBJ2-1, with TRBD1 as a possible D gene (6 bases). The length of the CDR3 is 16 residues. From germline, CDR1 is ENHRY and CDR2 SYGVKD. V gave up 0 bases and J gave up 5 bases, with 14 bases separating them. The CDR3 DNA sequence: TGTGCCATCAGTGAGTCGTACAGGGTTCGGCACAATGAGCAGTTCTTC. As protein: CAISESYRVRHNEQFF.

The chain carries TRBV5-8 and TRBJ2-5, with TRBD1 identical over 7 bases. Germline V gene sequence: CDR1 SGHTS, CDR2 YDEGEE. V was pared by 0 bases and J by 1 base, with 15 bases of the junction left unmatched. The CDR3 runs 19 residues. CDR3 residues: CASSLAKYWGTATQETQYF. The CDR3 region has the DNA TGTGCCAGCAGCTTGGCCAAATATTGGGGGACAGCGACCCAAGAGACCCAGTACTTC. Full variable domain (missing parts from reference TRBV5-8 and TRBJ2-5): EAGVTQSPTHLIKTRGQQATLRCSPISGHTSVYWYQQALGLGLQFLLWYDEGEERNRGNFPPRFSGRQFPNYSSELNVNALELEDSALYLCASSLAKYWGTATQETQYFGPGTRLLVL.

The chain links TRBV30 to TRBJ1-1, with D hard to call. The CDR3 contains 16 residues. Germline lookup yields CDR1 GTSNPN and CDR2 SVGIG (reference sequence). Trimming removed 1 base from V and 4 bases from J, with 19 bases in between. DNA for the CDR3: TGTGCCTGGAGTGGTGGTCAGCGAGCGCGGGGCACTGAAGCTTTCTTT. This gives the protein CAWSGGQRARGTEAFF.

This clone has a single count. The V gene is TRBV6-1, the J gene TRBJ2-3, with 9 bases lining up with TRBD1. Germline assignment: CDR1 MNHNS and CDR2 SASEGT. The CDR3 is 13 amino acids. The J segment lost 6 bases and the V segment lost 4 bases, leaving 2 bases of the junction unmatched. The CDR3 region has the DNA TGTGCCAGCAGTGGGACAGGGGTGGATACGCAGTATTTT. This encodes CASSGTGVDTQYF.

J is TRBJ2-7 and V is TRBV7-6, with D possibly matching TRBD2 (6 bases). This CDR3 comprises 15 residues. Germline CDR1 and CDR2: SGHVS and FNYEAQ. V was trimmed by 0 bases and J by 3 bases, leaving 12 bases between them. In nucleotides, the CDR3 is TGTGCCAGCAGCTTAGCATACAGCGGGTACTACGAGCAGTACTTC. Amino acids: CASSLAYSGYYEQYF.

The chain carries TRBV9 and TRBJ2-7, with unresolved D. The CDR3 runs 13 residues. The germline V and J ends were trimmed by 2 bases and 7 bases, with 13 bases remaining between them. Germline CDR1 reads SGDLS; CDR2 reads YYNGEE. Written as DNA, the CDR3 is TGTGCCAGCAGCGTTGAGGCATCTCGGGAGCAGTACTTC. Its protein is CASSVEASREQYF.

The chain is built from TRBV2 and TRBJ2-3; 10 nucleotides match TRBD2. The CDR3 loop spans 17 amino acids. Germline lookup yields CDR1 SNHLY and CDR2 FYNNEI. The V segment lost 1 base and the J segment 2 bases; nucleotides outside the gene matches: 6. CDR3 coding DNA: TGTGCCAGCAGTGAAGTAGGAGGACTAGCGGCCACAGATACGCAGTATTTT. Its protein is CASSEVGGLAATDTQYF. The variable domain in full, with the rest retrieved from reference TRBV2 and TRBJ2-3, is EPEVTQTPSHQVTQMGQEVILRCVPISNHLYFYWYRQILGQKVEFLVSFYNNEISEKSEIFDDQFSVERPDGSNFTLKIRSTKLEDSAMYFCASSEVGGLAATDTQYFGPGTRLTVL.

The chain joins TRBV11-2 to TRBJ2-1; TRBD2 is a possible D gene (6 bases). V lost 4 bases to trimming and J lost 3 bases, with 22 bases between them. The CDR3 spans 18 residues. Germline lookup yields CDR1 SGHAT and CDR2 FQNNGV. The CDR3 spells CASSSIAWRDKRYNEQFF. CDR3 bases: TGTGCCAGCAGCTCGATAGCTTGGCGGGATAAGCGCTACAATGAGCAGTTCTTC.